This TCR beta chain originates from a study of blood T cells in healthy people across ages. For the study at large: T cells yielded about one barcoded beta molecule per two cells through template switching.

As concerns this clonotype: Its matching antigen is unknown.

Each sample used at least 6.5 million PBMCs. Total RNA was extracted at no less than 5.5 micrograms per sample. Next came a second PCR, run for roughly 6 to 11 cycles, which used a sample-barcoded 5' primer along with a J-beta primer mix. MiXCR was run by TCRdb on the 5' RACE reads, yielding one entry per CDR3 protein. The sample includes some 1.8 million distinct CDR3 sequences, 39% of them seen just once. Trimming took 3 bases from V and 3 from J, leaving 5 bases between them. This CDR3 has 12 residues. Whole-study results and caveats: Percentage of naive T cells showed a strong correlation with TCR beta diversity.

This sequence joins TRBV12-3 or TRBV12-4 and TRBJ1-1; D remains unclear. This TCR came from a human donor in good health. The sample was blood. CDR3 sequence: CASSFEYTEAFF. Written as DNA, the CDR3 is TGTGCCAGCAGTTTCGAGTACACTGAAGCTTTCTTT.